This T cell receptor (beta chain) was recorded in a study of PD-L1 blockade in urothelial cancer. Study information: Most patients, about nine tenths of the roughly 30, were males with bladder-origin cancer.

This CDR3 is built from 15 residues. CDR1 and CDR2 (germline): MGHRA, YSYEKL. Trimming pared 0 bases from V and 4 bases from J, leaving 10 bases between. Assay: immunoSEQ multiplex PCR; the TCRdb copy retains only in-frame clones and omits some. The sample lists around 70,000 clones, approximately 80% seen once, with 4.5% to 5.5% in the top ten. Sample numbers ranged from 1 to 8 per patient, encompassing pretreatment and on-treatment collections. V gene TRBV4-1 combines with J gene TRBJ1-5; the D is unclear. The sample in question was PBMCs, obtained around atezolizumab (anti-PD-L1) treatment. This clonotype was obtained from a man in his 70s with urothelial cancer. The CDR3 reads CASSQEVGGNQPQHF. CDR3 DNA sequence: TGCGCCAGCAGCCAAGAGGTAGGAGGGAATCAGCCCCAGCATTTT.